This TCR beta chain comes out of a study of T-cell memory formation after mild COVID-19. Study-wide findings and caveats: Researchers found some responding clones in pre-infection memory, a sign that cross-reactive memory joined.

TCRdb reprocessed the 5' RACE reads via MiXCR and lists one record per CDR3 protein. The table records hundreds of thousands of distinct CDR3 sequences, around 19% of them present only once. A few counts support this clonotype. Its matching antigen is unknown. The CDR3 is 13 residues long. V lost 6 bases to trimming and J lost 1 base, with 9 bases between them. The sequence came from an adult woman who had mild COVID-19 (a few samples of this study predate the infection). Cell type and time point are not known. The sample was PBMCs or a T cell subset sorted from them (not recorded which). The chain carries TRBV12-3 or TRBV12-4 and TRBJ1-2; D call uncertain. The CDR3 DNA sequence: TGTGCCAGCAGGAAAGAAAATAACTATGGCTACACCTTC. Protein: CASRKENNYGYTF.